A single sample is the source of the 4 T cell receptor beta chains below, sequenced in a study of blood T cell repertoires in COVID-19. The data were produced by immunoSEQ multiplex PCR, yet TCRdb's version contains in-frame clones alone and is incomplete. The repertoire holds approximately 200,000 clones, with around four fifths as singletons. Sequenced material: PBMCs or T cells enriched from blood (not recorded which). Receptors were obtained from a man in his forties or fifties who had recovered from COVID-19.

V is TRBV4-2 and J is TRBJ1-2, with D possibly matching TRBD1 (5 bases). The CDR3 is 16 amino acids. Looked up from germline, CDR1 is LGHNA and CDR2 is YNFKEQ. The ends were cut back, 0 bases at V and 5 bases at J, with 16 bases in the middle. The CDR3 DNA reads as TGTGCCAGCAGCCAAGATAATGGCGATCCAGGGTATGGCTACACCTTC. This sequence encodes CASSQDNGDPGYGYTF.

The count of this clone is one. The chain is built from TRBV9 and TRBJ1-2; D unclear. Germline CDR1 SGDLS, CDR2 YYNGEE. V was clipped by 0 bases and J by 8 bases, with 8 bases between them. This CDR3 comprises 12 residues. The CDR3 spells CASSVGARGYTF. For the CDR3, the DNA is TGTGCCAGCAGCGTAGGGGCACGGGGCTACACCTTC. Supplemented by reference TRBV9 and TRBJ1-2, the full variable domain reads DSGVTQTPKHLITATGQRVTLRCSPRSGDLSVYWYQQSLDQGLQFLIQYYNGEERAKGNILERFSAQQFPDLHSELNLSSLELGDSALYFCASSVGARGYTFGSGTRLTVV.

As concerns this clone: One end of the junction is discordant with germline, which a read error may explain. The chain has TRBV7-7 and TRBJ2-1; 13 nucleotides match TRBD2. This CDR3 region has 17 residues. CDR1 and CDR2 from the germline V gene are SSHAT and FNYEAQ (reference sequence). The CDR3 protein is CASSSGLAGASYNEQFF. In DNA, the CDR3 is TGTGCTAGCAGCTCAGGACTAGCGGGAGCATCCTACAATGAGCAGTTCTTC.

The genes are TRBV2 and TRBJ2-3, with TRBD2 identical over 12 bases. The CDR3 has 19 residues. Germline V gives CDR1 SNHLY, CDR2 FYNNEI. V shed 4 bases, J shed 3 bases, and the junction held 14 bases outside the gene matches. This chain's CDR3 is CASSVASGAGTSGTDTQYF. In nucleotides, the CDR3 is TGTGCCAGCAGTGTAGCGAGCGGGGCCGGGACTAGCGGGACAGATACGCAGTATTTT.